This T cell receptor (beta chain) was retrieved from a study of control samples from healthy donors and cancer patients. Clones were read by immunoSEQ multiplex PCR, and TCRdb kept only the in-frame ones, dropping some. This table has 100,000 to 150,000 clones, 75% to 95% appearing once. Germline CDR1 reads LGHDT; CDR2 reads YNNKEL (reference sequence). The CDR3 runs 16 residues. The ends were cut back, 6 bases at V and 1 base at J, with 16 bases in the middle. The origin of this receptor is a man younger than 35 in good health. Material: blood. The chain employs TRBV3-1 (or the pseudogene TRBV3-2) and TRBJ1-3, with D unresolved. DNA for the CDR3: TGTGCCAGCAGAGGCGGAGGCAGCTTATCTGGAAACACCATATATTTT. It codes for CASRGGGSLSGNTIYF.